The rows below give T cell receptor beta chains drawn from one sample of a study of HIV-infected patients and healthy controls. TCRdb redid the calling of the 5' RACE reads with MiXCR, one entry per CDR3 protein. The sample holds about 17,000 distinct CDR3 sequences, around a tenth seen once. Sequencing was done on a sample of blood. The receptors shown here come from an adult in good health. The CDR3 runs from the conserved cysteine through the conserved F or W. Fields, in order: CDR3 protein, CDR3 DNA, clone size, J gene, V gene, D gene. A D gene is named only where the DNA matches it firmly. Only part of the rows carry a size: once, few, many, or a class if the clone is expanded.

CASSLERWDKSYEQYF	TGTGCCAGCAGCTTAGAACGTTGGGACAAATCCTACGAGCAGTACTTC	many	TRBJ2-7	TRBV7-9	-
CSAMDRTTSYNEQFF	TGCAGCGCCATGGACAGGACGACGTCCTACAATGAGCAGTTCTTC	many	TRBJ2-1	TRBV29-1	TRBD1
CASSQDLVQPQHF	TGCGCCAGCAGCCAAGATTTAGTTCAGCCCCAGCATTTT	many	TRBJ1-5	TRBV4-3	-
CAISPRGPSDTQYF	TGTGCCATCAGTCCCAGGGGGCCATCAGATACGCAGTATTTT	medium-sized	TRBJ2-3	TRBV10-3	TRBD1
CASGLPRLAGGGNEQFF	TGTGCTAGTGGTTTGCCAAGACTAGCGGGAGGGGGCAATGAGCAGTTCTTC	many	TRBJ2-1	TRBV12-5	TRBD2
CASSSLLAGAGEEQYF	TGCGCCAGCAGCTCCTTACTAGCGGGAGCCGGTGAAGAGCAGTACTTC	many	TRBJ2-7	TRBV5-1	TRBD2
CASGGILSTDTQYF	TGTGCCAGCGGGGGGATTCTTAGCACAGATACGCAGTATTTT	many	TRBJ2-3	TRBV6-4	-
CASRPASPPTVHNTQYF	TGCGCCAGCAGGCCGGCCTCCCCCCCGACAGTTCATAATACGCAGTATTTT	many	TRBJ2-3	TRBV5-1	-
CSARAADRAGNEQYF	TGCAGTGCTAGAGCCGCGGACAGAGCGGGGAACGAGCAGTACTTC	many	TRBJ2-7	TRBV20-1	-
CASSAGEALYNEQFF	TGTGCCAGCAGCGCCGGGGAGGCCCTCTACAATGAGCAGTTCTTC	many	TRBJ2-1	TRBV7-3	-
CASSKGIEQYF	TGTGCCAGCAGTAAGGGGATCGAGCAGTACTTC	many	TRBJ2-7	TRBV28	-
CASSLATGGYEQYF	TGTGCCAGCAGTTTAGCGACAGGGGGGTACGAGCAGTACTTC	many	TRBJ2-7	TRBV28	TRBD1
CASSQERVSEQYF	TGTGCCAGCAGCCAAGAGAGGGTAAGCGAGCAGTACTTC	few	TRBJ2-7	TRBV14	-
CASRSGQGEETQYF	TGTGCCAGCAGATCAGGACAGGGAGAAGAGACCCAGTACTTC	many	TRBJ2-5	TRBV5-4	TRBD1
CATLLGAGGHEQYF	TGTGCCACCTTACTCGGAGCGGGAGGCCACGAGCAGTACTTC	many	TRBJ2-7	TRBV19	TRBD2
CASSQDPRDNEQFF	TGCGCCAGCAGCCAAGATCCGAGGGACAATGAGCAGTTCTTC	many	TRBJ2-1	TRBV4-1	-
CSARDPLLSQRDNEQFF	TGCAGTGCTAGAGATCCCCTCCTCTCGCAACGTGACAATGAGCAGTTCTTC	many	TRBJ2-1	TRBV20-1	-
CSAITGGPNQPQHF	TGCAGTGCTATAACAGGGGGCCCTAATCAGCCCCAGCATTTT	-	TRBJ1-5	TRBV20-1	TRBD1
CASSIAGPQRAEAFF	TGTGCCAGTAGTATAGCGGGACCCCAAAGGGCTGAAGCTTTCTTT	many	TRBJ1-1	TRBV19	-
CASRTGQGLTGELFF	TGTGCCAGCAGGACCGGACAGGGCCTGACCGGGGAGCTGTTTTTT	many	TRBJ2-2	TRBV6-5	TRBD1
CSAPQWGEGTTRGYTF	TGCAGTGCCCCACAATGGGGGGAAGGGACGACGCGGGGCTACACCTTC	many	TRBJ1-2	TRBV20-1	-
CASSRQGEGYEQYF	TGTGCCAGCAGCCGCCAGGGCGAGGGCTACGAGCAGTACTTC	medium-sized	TRBJ2-7	TRBV27	-
CASSLLGQGAYNEQFF	TGCGCCAGCAGCTTGCTGGGACAGGGGGCGTACAATGAGCAGTTCTTC	medium-sized	TRBJ2-1	TRBV5-1	TRBD1
CASSSQETQYF	TGTGCCAGCAGCTCCCAAGAGACCCAGTACTTC	many	TRBJ2-5	TRBV5-4	-
CASSRNAGTQNTGELFF	TGTGCCAGCTCACGAAACGCCGGGACTCAAAACACCGGGGAGCTGTTTTTT	few	TRBJ2-2	TRBV18	-
CASTPGTSGSHEQFF	TGTGCCAGCACCCCTGGGACTAGCGGGAGCCATGAGCAGTTCTTC	few	TRBJ2-1	TRBV2	TRBD2
CASSPGVGAYEQYF	TGTGCCAGCAGCCCAGGGGTTGGGGCCTACGAGCAGTACTTC	many	TRBJ2-7	TRBV6-5	-
CASSPSGLNTDTQYF	TGTGCCAGCAGCCCATCGGGCCTAAACACAGATACGCAGTATTTT	many	TRBJ2-3	TRBV11-2	-
CASSDYDRGVAEAFF	TGTGCCAGCAGTGACTACGACAGGGGGGTCGCTGAAGCTTTCTTT	many	TRBJ1-1	TRBV6-6	TRBD1
CASSASQRTYNEQFF	TGTGCCAGCAGTGCCAGTCAGCGGACCTACAATGAGCAGTTCTTC	-	TRBJ2-1	TRBV3-1	-
CASSSDRGRGRETQYF	TGTGCCAGCAGCTCCGACAGGGGAAGGGGTAGGGAGACCCAGTACTTC	many	TRBJ2-5	TRBV6-5	TRBD1
CASTATSGSTGELFF	TGTGCCAGCACTGCTACATCGGGGAGCACCGGGGAGCTGTTTTTT	many	TRBJ2-2	TRBV6-4	-
CASSYDRSQETQYF	TGTGCCAGCAGCTACGACCGATCCCAAGAGACCCAGTACTTC	many	TRBJ2-5	TRBV7-2	-
CASTDSPRPGGGYTF	TGTGCCAGCACCGACTCCCCCCGTCCCGGGGGCGGCTACACCTTC	once	TRBJ1-2	TRBV12-3/TRBV12-4	-
CASSLGDGKNIQYF	TGCGCCAGCAGCTTGGGGGACGGTAAAAACATTCAGTACTTC	many	TRBJ2-4	TRBV5-1	-
CASGLDYRTANYGYTF	TGTGCTAGTGGTTTGGACTACAGGACAGCTAACTATGGCTACACCTTC	many	TRBJ1-2	TRBV12-5	-
CASSYGTGLGDTQYF	TGTGCCAGCAGTTACGGAACCGGACTGGGCGATACGCAGTATTTT	many	TRBJ2-3	TRBV6-5	-
CASSPQDPGELFF	TGTGCCAGCAGTCCACAAGATCCCGGGGAGCTGTTTTTT	few	TRBJ2-2	TRBV6-5	-
CASSQVQREPVEQYF	TGCGCCAGCAGCCAAGTACAGCGGGAGCCCGTTGAGCAGTACTTC	medium-sized	TRBJ2-7	TRBV4-3	TRBD2
CASSLTGRPAADTQYF	TGCGCCAGCAGCTTGACCGGGAGACCGGCTGCAGATACGCAGTATTTT	-	TRBJ2-3	TRBV5-1	-
CASSVRQGEYDGELFF	TGTGCCAGCAGCGTTCGACAGGGGGAGTACGACGGGGAGCTGTTTTTT	many	TRBJ2-2	TRBV7-9	TRBD1
CASSQAQAGASYNEQFF	TGTGCCAGCAGCCAAGCTCAGGCGGGAGCGTCCTACAATGAGCAGTTCTTC	many	TRBJ2-1	TRBV4-2	TRBD2